A selection of T cell receptor beta chains follows, all from one sample in a study of blood T cells in healthy people across ages. Using its own MiXCR run on the 5' RACE reads, TCRdb lists one record per CDR3 protein. The table lists some 1,000,000 distinct CDR3 sequences, almost 25% of them singletons. The sample was also linked to a second study, of T cells of mothers and their children.

Sequenced sample: blood. Receptors originate from a girl aged 2 to 10 in good health. Both conserved end residues are part of each CDR3. D genes are given only for firm matches. Size tells how often a clone was seen (once, few, many) or the class of an expanded clone, and some rows leave it out.

V	size	J	D	CDR3	DNA
TRBV9	few	TRBJ1-1	TRBD1	CASSARDQGGGEAFF	TGTGCCAGCAGCGCCCGAGACCAGGGGGGGGGTGAAGCTTTCTTT
TRBV25-1	-	TRBJ2-1	TRBD1	CASRGTGSVHEQFF	TGTGCCAGCAGGGGGACAGGGTCCGTCCATGAGCAGTTCTTC
TRBV28	few	TRBJ2-1	TRBD2	CASRASGSLAYNEQFF	TGTGCCAGCAGGGCGAGCGGGAGCTTGGCTTACAATGAGCAGTTCTTC
TRBV3-1	few	TRBJ1-1	TRBD1	CASSQGDSYVNTEAFF	TGTGCCAGCAGCCAAGGGGACAGCTACGTGAACACTGAAGCTTTCTTT
TRBV4-1	-	TRBJ2-7	-	CASSQDLASEQYF	TGCGCCAGCAGCCAAGATCTAGCGAGCGAGCAGTACTTC
TRBV6-6	-	TRBJ1-4	-	CASSYSKPSGEKLFF	TGTGCCAGCAGCTACTCGAAACCAAGCGGTGAAAAACTGTTTTTT
TRBV6-5	once	TRBJ1-1	-	CASRSDVFGTEAFF	TGTGCCAGCAGATCTGACGTGTTTGGCACTGAGGCTTTCTTT
TRBV20-1	-	TRBJ2-4	-	CSANRRDGKNIQYF	TGCAGTGCTAACCGCCGGGACGGCAAAAACATTCAGTACTTC
TRBV29-1	few	TRBJ2-7	-	CSVEETGLGAYEQYF	TGCAGCGTTGAGGAGACGGGACTCGGGGCCTACGAGCAGTACTTC
TRBV19	few	TRBJ2-5	-	CASSIRRQETQYF	TGTGCCAGTAGTATCCGCAGACAAGAGACCCAGTACTTC
TRBV29-1	few	TRBJ1-3	TRBD1	CSVEEQGEWDTIYF	TGCAGCGTTGAGGAACAGGGGGAGTGGGACACCATATATTTT
TRBV12-3/TRBV12-4	-	TRBJ2-2	TRBD1	CASTGYGTGATAGELFF	TGTGCCAGCACCGGATACGGGACAGGGGCTACGGCCGGGGAGCTGTTTTTT
TRBV29-1	-	TRBJ1-1	-	CSVVGTGRTEAFF	TGCAGCGTTGTGGGGACTGGGAGGACTGAAGCTTTCTTT
TRBV3-1	-	TRBJ2-1	-	CASARGYGNEQFF	TGTGCCAGCGCTCGGGGTTACGGCAATGAGCAGTTCTTC
TRBV20-1	-	TRBJ1-1	TRBD1	CSARIQGAMNTEAFF	TGCAGTGCTAGGATCCAGGGGGCGATGAACACTGAAGCTTTCTTT
TRBV5-5	few	TRBJ2-5	TRBD1	CASSGRDRGQETQYF	TGTGCCAGCAGTGGGAGGGACAGGGGACAAGAGACCCAGTACTTC
TRBV13	many	TRBJ2-7	TRBD2	CASSGTSSYEQYF	TGTGCCAGCAGCGGGACTAGCTCCTACGAGCAGTACTTC
TRBV12-3/TRBV12-4	-	TRBJ1-3	-	CASSQRDPLSGNTIYF	TGTGCCAGCAGTCAAAGGGACCCCCTCTCTGGAAACACCATATATTTT
TRBV12-3/TRBV12-4	few	TRBJ2-5	TRBD2	CASRPPGLAEETQYF	TGTGCCAGCAGGCCCCCGGGACTAGCAGAAGAGACCCAGTACTTC
TRBV13	-	TRBJ2-1	TRBD2	CASSLGRLAGGPGSYNEQFF	TGTGCCAGCAGCTTAGGCCGGTTAGCGGGAGGGCCGGGCTCCTACAATGAGCAGTTCTTC
TRBV6-4	-	TRBJ2-6	-	CASSPTGGDGANVLTF	TGTGCCAGCAGCCCTACAGGGGGGGATGGGGCCAACGTCCTGACTTTC
TRBV15	few	TRBJ2-5	-	CATSRVGETQYF	TGTGCCACCAGCAGAGTCGGAGAGACCCAGTACTTC
TRBV20-1	-	TRBJ2-7	TRBD2	CSASSGRQSYEQYF	TGCAGTGCCAGTAGCGGGAGGCAATCCTACGAGCAGTACTTC
TRBV28	-	TRBJ1-2	TRBD1	CASLFYRGDYGYTF	TGTGCCAGCCTATTTTACAGGGGAGACTATGGCTACACCTTC
TRBV6-5	many	TRBJ1-2	-	CASSSFGIYGYTF	TGTGCCAGCAGTTCCTTTGGGATCTATGGCTACACCTTC
TRBV7-8	few	TRBJ2-7	-	CASSLEASSYEQYF	TGTGCCAGCAGCTTAGAGGCTAGCTCCTACGAGCAGTACTTC
TRBV5-1	few	TRBJ2-1	TRBD1	CASSPGQGISSYNEQFF	TGCGCCAGCAGCCCCGGACAGGGGATAAGCTCCTACAATGAGCAGTTCTTC
TRBV12-3/TRBV12-4	few	TRBJ1-1	TRBD1	CASRTQGAYTEAFF	TGTGCCAGCAGAACTCAGGGGGCGTACACTGAAGCTTTCTTT
TRBV7-6	few	TRBJ1-1	-	CASSLDRVGTEAFF	TGTGCCAGCAGCTTAGACAGGGTGGGGACTGAAGCTTTCTTT
TRBV3-1	-	TRBJ2-7	-	CASSPFVGRAYEQYF	TGTGCCAGCAGCCCCTTTGTGGGCCGAGCCTACGAGCAGTACTTC
TRBV29-1	few	TRBJ2-7	-	CSVGVAGYEQYF	TGCAGCGTGGGGGTCGCGGGGTACGAGCAGTACTTC
TRBV7-9	-	TRBJ1-2	TRBD1	CASSPSGQGAYGYTF	TGTGCCAGCAGCCCTTCTGGACAGGGGGCTTATGGCTACACCTTC
TRBV12-3/TRBV12-4	few	TRBJ2-3	-	CASSLLGDTDTQYF	TGTGCCAGCAGCCTTCTTGGGGACACAGATACGCAGTATTTT
TRBV11-3	few	TRBJ1-6	TRBD1	CASRQGSDSPLHF	TGTGCCAGCCGACAGGGATCAGATTCACCCCTCCACTTT
TRBV3-1	few	TRBJ1-4	TRBD1	CASSQQDRVIGKLFF	TGTGCCAGCAGCCAACAGGACAGGGTTATCGGAAAACTGTTTTTT
TRBV6-1	once	TRBJ2-1	-	CASSRDWYLVEQFF	TGTGCCAGCAGTAGGGACTGGTATTTGGTTGAGCAGTTCTTC
TRBV12-3/TRBV12-4	-	TRBJ1-5	-	CASSLVRSQPQHF	TGTGCCAGCAGTTTAGTGCGAAGTCAGCCCCAGCATTTT
TRBV29-1	few	TRBJ2-5	-	CSVGDVETQYF	TGCAGCGTGGGAGATGTTGAGACCCAGTACTTC
TRBV6-5	-	TRBJ2-2	-	CASIFSGELFF	TGTGCCAGCATCTTTTCGGGGGAGCTGTTTTTT
TRBV28	few	TRBJ2-5	TRBD2	CASSFAGDEQTQYF	TGTGCCAGCAGTTTTGCGGGAGATGAACAGACCCAGTACTTC
TRBV20-1	few	TRBJ1-1	-	CSAEDRPYTEAFF	TGCAGTGCGGAGGACCGGCCGTACACTGAAGCTTTCTTT
TRBV11-2	-	TRBJ1-2	TRBD1	CASSPVQGMDDGYTF	TGTGCCAGCAGCCCCGTACAGGGGATGGACGATGGCTACACCTTC
TRBV25-1	few	TRBJ2-2	TRBD2	CASSRPLAGARGELFF	TGTGCCAGCAGTAGGCCGTTAGCGGGGGCCAGGGGGGAGCTGTTTTTT
TRBV6-5	few	TRBJ2-7	TRBD1	CASSYSRARSGGYEQYF	TGTGCCAGCAGTTACTCGAGGGCTCGCTCAGGGGGCTACGAGCAGTACTTC
TRBV20-1	-	TRBJ2-5	-	CSAGGYQETQYF	TGCAGTGCCGGCGGATACCAAGAGACCCAGTACTTC
TRBV4-1	-	TRBJ2-1	TRBD2	CASSLEAGGMYEQFF	TGCGCCAGCAGCCTCGAGGCGGGAGGGATGTATGAGCAGTTCTTC
TRBV24-1	few	TRBJ2-5	TRBD1	CATKVEGGAYQETQYF	TGTGCCACCAAGGTAGAAGGGGGCGCGTACCAAGAGACCCAGTACTTC
TRBV12-3/TRBV12-4	few	TRBJ1-5	-	CASSFGGPGQPQHF	TGTGCCAGCAGTTTTGGGGGGCCGGGTCAGCCCCAGCATTTT
TRBV7-9	-	TRBJ1-1	-	CASSLQPGGTEAFF	TGTGCCAGCAGCTTGCAGCCCGGGGGCACTGAAGCTTTCTTT
TRBV9	-	TRBJ2-7	-	CASSVAPGYEQYF	TGTGCCAGCAGCGTAGCGCCGGGTTACGAGCAGTACTTC